This entry is about one T cell receptor (beta chain). The target antigen is unknown. The sample belongs to a study of T cell responses to AZD1222 COVID-19 vaccine. Study-wide results and caveats: Two doses of AZD1222 preceded a rise in Spike-specific TCR breadth and depth.

The table came from immunoSEQ multiplex PCR; TCRdb's copy has only in-frame clones and leaves some out. The repertoire includes about 25,000 clones, roughly 91% of them detected once, and 34% sits in the top ten. Material: peripheral blood, obtained 28 days after the second AZD1222 dose. The TCR sequence derives from an adult who received the AZD1222 COVID-19 vaccine.

The CDR3 nucleotides read TGTGCCACCCAGACAGGTTCCTTGAAGCAGTACTTC. Protein: CATQTGSLKQYF. This sequence joins TRBV27 and TRBJ2-7; D is possibly TRBD1 (6 bases). The germline gives CDR1 MNHEY, CDR2 SMNVEV (reference sequence). Trimming shortened V by 10 bases and J by 8 bases, and 18 bases separated the two germline ends. The CDR3 runs 12 residues.